This record concerns one T cell receptor beta chain sequence. Its target is unknown. TCRdb's copy holds only in-frame clones and misses some; the assay was immunoSEQ multiplex PCR. This table has approximately 100,000 clones, roughly 60% appearing once. This specimen belongs to a study of cytotoxic CD8 clonotypes in ibrutinib-treated CLL. Across the study: The study included roughly 10 relapsed/refractory and 15 treatment-naive patients; 17 had IGHV unmutated disease. Points from the study as a whole: Shared public clonotypes were rare, and on treatment they either got smaller or stayed the same.

V shed 2 bases and J shed 4 bases, with 5 bases lying between them. The germline V gene encodes CDR1 SNHLY and CDR2 FYNNEI. The length of the CDR3 is 12 residues. The input for sequencing was PBMCs, taken after 24 months of ibrutinib treatment. This sequence was found in a human donor with chronic lymphocytic leukemia. J is TRBJ2-5 and V is TRBV2; D call uncertain. The CDR3 nucleotides are TGTGCCAGCAGTGAAATTAGAGAGACCCAGTACTTC. As protein: CASSEIRETQYF.